One and the same sample provided the 20 T cell receptor beta chains below, sequenced in a study of CD8 T cells in Susac syndrome. About 0.5 to 1 ug RNA was reverse transcribed with random hexamers. TCRdb fed the immunoSEQ multiplex PCR reads into MiXCR, producing one record per CDR3 protein. Of some 190,000 distinct CDR3 sequences listed, about 95% were seen once; the top ten hold around 0.11%. The sample comprised CD4+ T cells from PBMCs. The receptors were sampled from a human donor in good health.

The J gene is TRBJ1-1, the V gene TRBV19; 8 bases are shared with TRBD1. The J segment lost 5 bases and the V segment lost 6 bases, leaving 8 bases of the junction unmatched. CDR3 length: 14 residues. The V gene's germline CDR1 is LNHDA and CDR2 SQIVND (reference sequence). CDR3 DNA: TGTGCCAGTAGACTCGGACAGGGTCGGACTGAAGCTTTCTTT. It encodes CASRLGQGRTEAFF.

This chain joins TRBV7-9 and TRBJ2-3; 7 bases line up with TRBD2. V shed 1 base, J shed 3 bases, and the junction held 4 bases outside the gene matches. Germline values: CDR1 SEHNR, CDR2 FQNEAQ (reference sequence). This CDR3 region has 15 residues. The CDR3 loop reads CASSLEGTTTDTQYF. The CDR3 bases are TGTGCCAGCAGCTTAGAAGGGACTACAACAGATACGCAGTATTTT. Full variable domain (remainder filled in from reference TRBV7-9 and TRBJ2-3): DTGVSQNPRHKITKRGQNVTFRCDPISEHNRLYWYRQTLGQGPEFLTYFQNEAQLEKSRLLSDRFSAERPKGSFSTLEIQRTEQGDSAMYLCASSLEGTTTDTQYFGPGTRLTVL.

The rearrangement uses TRBV29-1 and TRBJ2-2, with 11 bases matching TRBD2. J gave up 6 bases and V 7 bases, and 1 base lay outside the gene matches. CDR1 SQVTM and CDR2 ANQGSEA come from the germline V gene. The CDR3 has 12 residues. The CDR3 region has the DNA TGCAGCGGTAGCGGGAGGGCCGGGGAGCTGTTTTTT. Translation gives CSGSGRAGELFF.

This clonotype has only a few counts. The rearrangement uses TRBV27 and TRBJ2-5; 8 bases align to TRBD1. V shed 4 bases and J 1 base; nucleotides not matched to a gene: 2. The germline gives CDR1 MNHEY, CDR2 SMNVEV (reference sequence). The CDR3 consists of 14 residues. This CDR3 reads CASSSGQAQETQYF. In DNA form, the CDR3 reads TGTGCCAGCAGTTCGGGACAGGCCCAAGAGACCCAGTACTTC.

The J gene is TRBJ2-7, the V gene TRBV29-1; D might be TRBD2 (5 bases). Trimming shortened V by 5 bases and J by 7 bases, and 12 bases separated the two germline ends. There are 11 residues in the CDR3. Germline loops: CDR1 SQVTM, CDR2 ANQGSEA. The CDR3: CSVLTTGEQYF. CDR3 bases: TGCAGCGTTCTGACTACTGGGGAGCAGTACTTC.

The chain links TRBV4-3 to TRBJ1-4; D is unclear. Germline-derived CDR1 and CDR2 are LGHNA and YSLEER. Trimming took off 1 base at V and 7 bases at J, with 13 bases between the two ends. The CDR3 totals 15 residues. The CDR3 bases are TGCGCCAGCAGCCAAGCGGCCAGAAGTAGTGAAAAACTGTTTTTT. Encoded protein: CASSQAARSSEKLFF.

The V call is TRBV29-1, the J call TRBJ2-5, with D possibly TRBD2 on 5 matching bases. Germline V gene sequence: CDR1 SQVTM, CDR2 ANQGSEA. This CDR3 is built from 15 residues. The V and J ends lost 5 bases and 4 bases respectively, with 20 bases between them. The CDR3 DNA sequence: TGCAGCGTTACTGGCCAGGTCGGGGTAGGAGAGACCCAGTACTTC. Protein product: CSVTGQVGVGETQYF.

This clonotype was seen once. The genes are TRBV30 and TRBJ1-1, with D tentatively TRBD1 (5 bases). The germline CDR1 and CDR2 sequences are GTSNPN and SVGIG (reference sequence). V was clipped by 5 bases and J by 4 bases, with 14 bases between them. CDR3 length equals 13 residues. CDR3 in amino acids: CAWWQGVPTEAFF. The CDR3 DNA sequence: TGTGCCTGGTGGCAGGGAGTCCCCACTGAAGCTTTCTTT.

The chain employs TRBV7-9 and TRBJ2-5, with no clear D. V lost 0 bases and J 5 bases, leaving 13 bases between the germline ends. Germline V CDR1 and CDR2: SEHNR, FQNEAQ (reference sequence). The CDR3 runs to 15 residues. The CDR3 DNA sequence: TGTGCCAGCAGCTTAGCGGGCCAAAGTAGGGAGACCCAGTACTTC. Translated: CASSLAGQSRETQYF.

V and J are TRBV30 and TRBJ2-2; D call uncertain. The germline V and J ends were trimmed by 2 bases and 0 bases, with 4 bases remaining between them. This CDR3 region has 13 residues. Per germline, CDR1 GTSNPN and CDR2 SVGIG (reference sequence). This CDR3 reads CAWSRSNTGELFF. The CDR3 bases are TGTGCCTGGAGTAGGTCGAACACCGGGGAGCTGTTTTTT.

The V call is TRBV5-6, the J call TRBJ2-5; 11 nucleotides align to TRBD2. In germline, CDR1 is SGHDT, CDR2 YYEEEE. The length of the CDR3 is 14 residues. The V and J ends lost 7 bases and 5 bases, in that order; junction bases with no gene match: 7. Written as DNA, the CDR3 is TGTGCCAGCCGGGAACTAGCGGGAGACGAGACCCAGTACTTC. Translation gives CASRELAGDETQYF. The variable domain in full, completed from reference TRBV5-6 and TRBJ2-5, reads DAGVTQSPTHLIKTRGQQVTLRCSPKSGHDTVSWYQQALGQGPQFIFQYYEEEERQRGNFPDRFSGHQFPNYSSELNVNALLLGDSALYLCASRELAGDETQYFGPGTRLLVL.

V and J are TRBV7-2 and TRBJ2-3, with D possibly being TRBD2 (5 bases). The CDR3 totals 15 residues. Trimming pared 1 base from V and 5 bases from J, leaving 13 bases between. Germline CDR1 is SGHTA and CDR2 is FQGNSA. DNA for the CDR3: TGTGCCAGCAGCTTAGTTGCTAGCCAAGAAGATACGCAGTATTTT. It specifies CASSLVASQEDTQYF.

The chain uses TRBV29-1 and TRBJ2-1; TRBD2 agrees at 12 bases. Unmatched junction bases numbered 6, after V lost 1 base and J lost 8 bases. This CDR3 comprises 15 residues. CDR1 is SQVTM, CDR2 ANQGSEA, per germline. CDR3 in amino acids: CSVEVGLAGGDEQFF. The CDR3 DNA reads as TGCAGCGTTGAAGTCGGCCTAGCGGGAGGGGATGAGCAGTTCTTC.

The chain carries TRBV5-4 and TRBJ1-5; tentatively, D is TRBD1 (5 bases). V lost 4 bases and J lost 9, with 11 bases in between. This CDR3 spans 12 amino acids. Germline loops: CDR1 SGHNT, CDR2 YYREEE (reference sequence). CDR3: CASSGGTGPQHF. The CDR3 DNA sequence: TGTGCCAGCAGCGGGGGGACCGGGCCCCAGCATTTT. The full variable domain, rest sourced from reference TRBV5-4 and TRBJ1-5, is ETGVTQSPTHLIKTRGQQVTLRCSSQSGHNTVSWYQQALGQGPQFIFQYYREEENGRGNFPPRFSGLQFPNYSSELNVNALELDDSALYLCASSGGTGPQHFGDGTRLSIL.

V and J are TRBV19 and TRBJ1-1; no firm D call. The germline V gene encodes CDR1 LNHDA and CDR2 SQIVND (reference sequence). CDR3 length equals 13 residues. The V end was cut by 8 bases, the J end by 3 bases, with 13 bases between. CDR3 in amino acids: CASATAGYTEAFF. CDR3 bases: TGTGCCAGTGCTACAGCGGGGTACACTGAAGCTTTCTTT.

The gene calls are TRBV3-1 and TRBJ1-5, with 8 bases aligning to TRBD1. The CDR3 loop spans 14 amino acids. The V segment lost 1 base and the J segment 7 bases; nucleotides outside the gene matches: 3. Per the germline V gene, CDR1 is LGHDT and CDR2 is YNNKEL (reference sequence). CDR3 coding DNA: TGTGCCAGCAGCCAAGGACAGGGGACCCAGCCCCAGCATTTT. Protein sequence: CASSQGQGTQPQHF.

The chain couples TRBV29-1 to TRBJ1-5; 7 positions agree with TRBD1. The J segment lost 4 bases and the V segment lost 6 bases, leaving 9 bases of the junction unmatched. From germline, CDR1 is SQVTM and CDR2 ANQGSEA. This CDR3 is built from 14 residues. The CDR3 DNA reads TGCAGCGTGGGAGACAGGGCTTCTAATCAGCCCCAGCATTTT. Its translation: CSVGDRASNQPQHF.

The chain combines TRBV5-1 with TRBJ2-3, with a tentative D call TRBD2 (6 bases). The length of the CDR3 is 15 residues. The V gene lost 1 base and the J gene lost 1 base, with 10 bases spanning the gap. Germline CDR1 reads SGHRS; CDR2 reads YFSETQ. The CDR3 sequence: CASSLRASGTDTQYF. Here the CDR3 DNA reads TGCGCCAGCAGCTTGAGGGCTAGCGGCACAGATACGCAGTATTTT.

CDR3 in DNA: TGTGCTGGGGACAGGGGAGAGCACGAGCAGTACTTC. Translating it yields CAGDRGEHEQYF. J is TRBJ2-7 and V is TRBV30; TRBD1 matches at 10 bases. This CDR3 is 12 amino acids long. CDR1 is GTSNPN and CDR2 is SVGIG in the germline V gene (reference sequence).

The V call is TRBV6-6, the J call TRBJ1-1; D not resolved. From germline, CDR1 is MNHNY and CDR2 SVGAGI (reference sequence). The CDR3 has 13 amino acids. V was shortened by 0 bases and J by 6 bases, with 8 bases between the two germline ends. In nucleotides, the CDR3 is TGTGCCAGCAGTTACTCGACGGCGGCTGAAGCTTTCTTT. This gives the protein CASSYSTAAEAFF.